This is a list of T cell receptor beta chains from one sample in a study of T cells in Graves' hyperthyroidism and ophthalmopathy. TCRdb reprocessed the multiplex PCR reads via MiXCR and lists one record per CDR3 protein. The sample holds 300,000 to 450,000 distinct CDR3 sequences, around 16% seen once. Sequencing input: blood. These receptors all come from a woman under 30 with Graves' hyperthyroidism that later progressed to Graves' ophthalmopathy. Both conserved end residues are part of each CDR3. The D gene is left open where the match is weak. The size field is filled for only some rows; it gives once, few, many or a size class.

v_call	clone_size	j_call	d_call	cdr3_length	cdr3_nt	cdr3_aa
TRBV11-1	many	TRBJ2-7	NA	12	TGTGCCAGCAGCTCGGCCTCTTGGGAGCAGTACTTC	CASSSASWEQYF
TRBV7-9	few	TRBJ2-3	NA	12	TGTGCCAGCAGCTTTCTGGACGGTACGCAGTATTTT	CASSFLDGTQYF
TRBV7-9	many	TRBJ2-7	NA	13	TGTGCCAGCAGTTTTGACGGAACCTACGAGCAGTACTTC	CASSFDGTYEQYF
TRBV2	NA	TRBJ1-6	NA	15	TGTGCCAGCACCGAGGGGACACTAGGAAATTCACCCCTCCACTTT	CASTEGTLGNSPLHF
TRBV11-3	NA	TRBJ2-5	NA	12	TGCACCAGCAGTCAGAGGGGAGAGACCCAGTACTTC	CTSSQRGETQYF
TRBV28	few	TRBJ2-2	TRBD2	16	TGTGCCAGCAGTGCGGCGGGAGGAACGAACACCGGGGAGCTGTTTTTT	CASSAAGGTNTGELFF
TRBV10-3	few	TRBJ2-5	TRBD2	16	TGTGCCACCCGGCCCTCTAGCGGGAGCGGACAAGAGACCCAGTACTTC	CATRPSSGSGQETQYF
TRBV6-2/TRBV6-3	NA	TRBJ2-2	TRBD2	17	TGTGCCAGCAGCCGGGGACTAGCGGGAGGGCGGCCCGGGGAGCTGTTTTTT	CASSRGLAGGRPGELFF
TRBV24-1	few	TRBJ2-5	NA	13	TGTGCCACCGGAGGCCAGGGCCAGGAGACCCAGTACTTC	CATGGQGQETQYF
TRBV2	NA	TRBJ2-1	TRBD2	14	TGTGCCAGCAGTGGTTTAGCGGGACCCAATGAGCAGTTCTTC	CASSGLAGPNEQFF
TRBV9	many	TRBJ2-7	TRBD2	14	TGTGCCAGCAGCGTAGGGGAGGGGACCTACGAGCAGTACTTC	CASSVGEGTYEQYF
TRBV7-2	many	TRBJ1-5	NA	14	TGTGCCAGCAGCCCGGACAGAAATAATCAGCCCCAGCATTTT	CASSPDRNNQPQHF
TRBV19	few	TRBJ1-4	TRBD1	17	TGTGCCAGTAGTATACCCCGGACAGGGGGCCGTGATGAAAAACTGTTTTTT	CASSIPRTGGRDEKLFF
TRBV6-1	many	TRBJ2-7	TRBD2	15	TGTGCCAGCAGTGAGGAGACTAGCGGGAGTTACGAGCAGTACTTC	CASSEETSGSYEQYF
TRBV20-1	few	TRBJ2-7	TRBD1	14	TGCAGTGCTAGAAAGACAGGGGGGTGGTACGAGCAGTACTTC	CSARKTGGWYEQYF
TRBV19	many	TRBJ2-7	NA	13	TGTGCCAGCCGAGACCGAAGCTCCTACGAGCAGTACTTC	CASRDRSSYEQYF
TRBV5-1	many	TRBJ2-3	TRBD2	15	TGCGCCAGCAGCTTGGCAGCGGGGCCCACAGATACGCAGTATTTT	CASSLAAGPTDTQYF
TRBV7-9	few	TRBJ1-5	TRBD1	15	TGTGCCAGCAGCACCACAGGGGTTGGCAATCAGCCCCAGCATTTT	CASSTTGVGNQPQHF
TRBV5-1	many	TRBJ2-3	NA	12	TGCGCCAGCAGCTTTCCTACAGATACGCAGTATTTT	CASSFPTDTQYF
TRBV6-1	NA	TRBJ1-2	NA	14	TGTGCCAGCAGAGCAGGGACCGCCACCTATGGCTACACCTTC	CASRAGTATYGYTF
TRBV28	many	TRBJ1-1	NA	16	TGTGCCAGCAGTTTAGGCGGACAGAGGAAGAACACTGAAGCTTTCTTT	CASSLGGQRKNTEAFF
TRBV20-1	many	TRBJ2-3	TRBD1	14	TGCAGTGCGTGGACAGGGGACAGCACAGATACGCAGTATTTT	CSAWTGDSTDTQYF
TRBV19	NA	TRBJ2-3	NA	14	TGTGCCAGTAGTGCCTTAGCGGCAGCAGGTACGCAGTATTTT	CASSALAAAGTQYF
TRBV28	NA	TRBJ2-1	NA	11	TGTGCCAGCAGTTTAAGTGAGCTTACATTCTTC	CASSLSELTFF
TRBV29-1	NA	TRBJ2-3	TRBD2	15	TGCAGCGTTGCGACTAGCGGGGGATTTCGGGATACGCAGTATTTT	CSVATSGGFRDTQYF
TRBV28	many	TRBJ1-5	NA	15	TGTGCCAGCAGCACTCCGGACAGCCTCAATCAGCCCCAGCATTTT	CASSTPDSLNQPQHF
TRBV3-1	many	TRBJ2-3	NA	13	TGTGCCAGCAGCCACTTTAGCACAGATACGCAGTATTTT	CASSHFSTDTQYF
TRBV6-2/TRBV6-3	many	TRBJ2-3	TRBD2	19	TGTGCCAGCAGACATCAGACTAGCGGGAGGGCCTTGGGCACAGATACGCAGTATTTT	CASRHQTSGRALGTDTQYF
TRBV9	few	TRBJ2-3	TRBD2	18	TGTGCCAGCACCTCCTCTGAGGTTGGACTAGCGGCCACAGATACGCAGTATTTT	CASTSSEVGLAATDTQYF
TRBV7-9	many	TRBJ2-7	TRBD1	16	TGTGCCAGCAGCAACAACCCCCGGGACAGCTTATACGAGCAGTACTTC	CASSNNPRDSLYEQYF
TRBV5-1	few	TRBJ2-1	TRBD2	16	TGCGCCAGCAGCTTGGTAGCGGGAGGCTCCTACAATGAGCAGTTCTTC	CASSLVAGGSYNEQFF
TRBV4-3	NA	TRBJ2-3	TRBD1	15	TGCGCCAGCAGCCAAGGACAGGGTGGGCCTGATACGCAGTATTTT	CASSQGQGGPDTQYF
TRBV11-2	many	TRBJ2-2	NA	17	TGTGCCAGCAGCTTATTCCCCCAGAAAGCGAACACCGGGGAGCTGTTTTTT	CASSLFPQKANTGELFF
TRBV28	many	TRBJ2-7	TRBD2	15	TGTGCCAGCAGTTTCCTTCTAGCGGAGTCCTACGAGCAGTACTTC	CASSFLLAESYEQYF
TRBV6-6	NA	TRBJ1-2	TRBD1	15	TGTGCCAGCAGTTACTCATTGACAGGGGAGGGCGGCTACACCTTC	CASSYSLTGEGGYTF
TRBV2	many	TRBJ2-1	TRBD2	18	TGTGCCAGCAGTGCTGGACAGGGCGGACTAGCGGGAGGCGTTGAGCAGTTCTTC	CASSAGQGGLAGGVEQFF
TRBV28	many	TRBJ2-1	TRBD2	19	TGTGCCAGCAGTTTTCCGGGACTAGCGGGAGCCTCATCCTACAATGAGCAGTTCTTC	CASSFPGLAGASSYNEQFF
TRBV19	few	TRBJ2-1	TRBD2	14	TGTGCCAGTAGTCCCCGGGGACTAGCCCATGAGCAGTTCTTC	CASSPRGLAHEQFF
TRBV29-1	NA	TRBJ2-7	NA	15	TGCAGCGTTGAAGTGTCAGGAACCCCCACCTACGAGCAGTACTTC	CSVEVSGTPTYEQYF
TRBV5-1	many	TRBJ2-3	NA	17	TGCGCCAGCAGCTTGGGGGCAGGACTTGGGGGGACAGATACGCAGTATTTT	CASSLGAGLGGTDTQYF
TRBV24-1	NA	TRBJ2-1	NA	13	TGTGCCACCAGTGATTTAAGGGGAGGTGAGCAGTTCTTC	CATSDLRGGEQFF
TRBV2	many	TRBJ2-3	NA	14	TGTGCCAGCAGTGGACAGCCGGGACTCGGTACGCAGTATTTT	CASSGQPGLGTQYF
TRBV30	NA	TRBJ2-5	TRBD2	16	TGTGCCTGTAGGGTAGCGGGAGGCAGTGGAGGTGGGACCCAGTACTTC	CACRVAGGSGGGTQYF
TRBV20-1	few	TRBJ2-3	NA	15	TGCAGTGCTAGAGATTGGATCCTGGACCAGGGTACGCAGTATTTT	CSARDWILDQGTQYF
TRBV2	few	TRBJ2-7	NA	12	TGTGCCAGCGAGGGTTCCGCCTACGAGCAGTACTTC	CASEGSAYEQYF
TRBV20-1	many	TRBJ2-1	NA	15	TGCAGTGCTAGCGGTCGAGGGGATGGCTACAATGAGCAGTTCTTC	CSASGRGDGYNEQFF
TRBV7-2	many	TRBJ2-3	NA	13	TGTGCCAGCAGCTCAGTTAGCACAGATACGCAGTATTTT	CASSSVSTDTQYF
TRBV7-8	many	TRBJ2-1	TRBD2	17	TGTGCCAGCAGCCCCCGTAGAGCGGGGACCCTCCCCAGTGAGCAGTTCTTC	CASSPRRAGTLPSEQFF
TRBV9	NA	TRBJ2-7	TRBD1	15	TGTGCCAGCAGTCAGGGACAGGGGCGTTCCTACGAGCAGTACTTC	CASSQGQGRSYEQYF
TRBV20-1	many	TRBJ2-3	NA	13	TGCAGTGCTGGGACAGCGGGAGCGGATACGCAGTATTTT	CSAGTAGADTQYF
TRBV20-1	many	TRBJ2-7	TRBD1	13	TGCAGTGCTAGAACAGGGGAGCCCTACGAGCAGTACTTC	CSARTGEPYEQYF
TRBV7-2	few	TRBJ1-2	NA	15	TGTGCCAGCAGCGTTAACAGCAACCTTAACTATGGCTACACCTTC	CASSVNSNLNYGYTF
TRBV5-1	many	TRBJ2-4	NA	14	TGCGCCAGCAGCCCGATGGGCGAGCCAAACATTCAGTACTTC	CASSPMGEPNIQYF
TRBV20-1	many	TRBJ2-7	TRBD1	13	TGCAGTGCATTGGGACAGGGACCCTACGAGCAGTACTTC	CSALGQGPYEQYF
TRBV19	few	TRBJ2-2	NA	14	TGTGCCAGTACCGAGGGACCTCCGACCGGGGAGCTGTTTTTT	CASTEGPPTGELFF
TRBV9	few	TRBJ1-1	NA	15	TGTGCCAGCAGCGACGAGGACGGGGTGAACACTGAAGCTTTCTTT	CASSDEDGVNTEAFF
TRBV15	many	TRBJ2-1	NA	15	TGTGCCACCAGCAGAGTAAGGGGCGCCGACAATGAGCAGTTCTTC	CATSRVRGADNEQFF
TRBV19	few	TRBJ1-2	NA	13	TGTGCCAGTAGTATGATGGGATCCCGTGGCTACACCTTC	CASSMMGSRGYTF
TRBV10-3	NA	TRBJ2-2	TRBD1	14	TGTGCCATCAGACAGGGGGGTAGCGCCGGGGAGCTGTTTTTT	CAIRQGGSAGELFF